This T cell receptor beta chain was profiled in a study (dated by TCRdb to the mid-2010s). Worth noting for this clonotype: The clone's antigen remains unknown. Base qualities are not provided; no much larger clone lies one nucleotide away.

Deletion took 5 bases off V and 0 bases off J, with a span of 12 bases between the germline ends. CDR1 and CDR2, per the germline V gene, are KGHDR and SFDVKD. The CDR3 contains 15 residues, cysteine and phenylalanine counted. Only the CDR3 DNA stays, 45 bases, in frame from base 1. Library preparation was by RT-PCR. Sequencing was carried out with an Illumina MiSeq. The public reads were reprocessed in TCRdb via fastp at Q25 and MiXCR, keeping in-frame beta chains. Each record represents a unique CDR3 protein, reported with the most common genes and DNA among its rows. The sample table records about 700,000 distinct CDR3 sequences; 14% of these occur just once. The top ten clones comprise roughly 3.6% of the sample.

The sample was memory CD4+ T cells from blood. The receptor was isolated from a female donor in good health, serving as a healthy control. The rearranged segments are TRBV24-1 and TRBJ1-1; no D gene can be assigned with confidence. The DNA sequence is as follows: TGTGCCACCAGTGGGGGAGGGATCATGAACACTGAAGCTTTCTTT. It codes for CATSGGGIMNTEAFF.